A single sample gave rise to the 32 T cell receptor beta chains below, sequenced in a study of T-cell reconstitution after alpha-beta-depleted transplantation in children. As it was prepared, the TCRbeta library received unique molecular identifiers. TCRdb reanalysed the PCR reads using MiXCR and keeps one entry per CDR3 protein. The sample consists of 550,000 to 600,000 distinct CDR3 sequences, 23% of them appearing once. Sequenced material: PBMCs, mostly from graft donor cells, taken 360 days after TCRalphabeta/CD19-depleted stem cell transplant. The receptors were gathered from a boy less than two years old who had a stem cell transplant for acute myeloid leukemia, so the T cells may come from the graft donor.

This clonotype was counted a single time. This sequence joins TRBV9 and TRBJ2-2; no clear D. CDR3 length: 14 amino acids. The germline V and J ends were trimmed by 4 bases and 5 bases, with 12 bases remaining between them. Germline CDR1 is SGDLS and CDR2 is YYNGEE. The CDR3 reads CASSPVGMTGELFF. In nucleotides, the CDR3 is TGTGCCAGCAGCCCCGTAGGCATGACCGGGGAGCTGTTTTTT. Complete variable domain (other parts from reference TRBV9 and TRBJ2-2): DSGVTQTPKHLITATGQRVTLRCSPRSGDLSVYWYQQSLDQGLQFLIQYYNGEERAKGNILERFSAQQFPDLHSELNLSSLELGDSALYFCASSPVGMTGELFFGEGSRLTVL.

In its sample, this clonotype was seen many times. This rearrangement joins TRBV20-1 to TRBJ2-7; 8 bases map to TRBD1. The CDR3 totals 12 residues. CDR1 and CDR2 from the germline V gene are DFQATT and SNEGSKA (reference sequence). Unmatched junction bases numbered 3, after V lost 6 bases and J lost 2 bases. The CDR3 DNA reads TGCAGTGCAGACAGGGGAGCCTACGAGCAGTACTTC. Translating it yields CSADRGAYEQYF.

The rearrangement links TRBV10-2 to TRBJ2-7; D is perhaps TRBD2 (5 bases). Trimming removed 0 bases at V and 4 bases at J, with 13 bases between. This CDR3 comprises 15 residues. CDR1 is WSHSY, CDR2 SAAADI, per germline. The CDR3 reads CASSESGSGSYEQYV. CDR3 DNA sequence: TGCGCCAGCAGTGAGTCAGGGAGTGGGTCGTACGAGCAGTACGTC.

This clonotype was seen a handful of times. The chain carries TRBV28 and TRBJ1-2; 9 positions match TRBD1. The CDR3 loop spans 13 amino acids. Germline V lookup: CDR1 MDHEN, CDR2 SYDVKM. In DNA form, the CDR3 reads TGTGGAGTCGCGTGGGACAGGGACTATGGCTACACCTTC. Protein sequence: CGVAWDRDYGYTF.

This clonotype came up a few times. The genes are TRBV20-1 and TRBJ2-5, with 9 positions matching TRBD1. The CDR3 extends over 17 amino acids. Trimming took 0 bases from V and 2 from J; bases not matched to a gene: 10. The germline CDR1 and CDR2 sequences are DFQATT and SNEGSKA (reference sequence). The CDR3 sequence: CSARDPGQGQVQETQYF. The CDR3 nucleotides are TGCAGTGCTAGAGATCCGGGACAGGGACAGGTACAAGAGACCCAGTACTTC.

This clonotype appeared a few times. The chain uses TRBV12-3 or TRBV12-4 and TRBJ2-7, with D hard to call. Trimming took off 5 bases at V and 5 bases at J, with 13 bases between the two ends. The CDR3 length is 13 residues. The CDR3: CASSQSDGHEQYF. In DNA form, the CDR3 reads TGTGCCAGCAGTCAGTCGGACGGGCACGAGCAGTACTTC.

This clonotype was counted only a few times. CDR3 sequence reads: CASSLELDREAFF. The DNA for the CDR3 is TGTGCCAGCAGCTTAGAATTAGACAGAGAAGCTTTCTTT. The V gene is TRBV7-9, the J gene TRBJ1-1, with D possibly TRBD1 on 5 matching bases. Germline lookup yields CDR1 SEHNR and CDR2 FQNEAQ (reference sequence). Trimming pared 1 base from V and 8 bases from J, leaving 11 bases between. CDR3 size: 13 residues.

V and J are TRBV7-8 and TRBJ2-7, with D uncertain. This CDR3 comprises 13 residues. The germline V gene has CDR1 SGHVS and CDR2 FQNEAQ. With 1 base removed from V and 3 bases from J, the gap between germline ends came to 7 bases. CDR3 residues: CASSLEGDYEQYV. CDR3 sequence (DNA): TGTGCCAGCAGCTTAGAGGGTGACTACGAGCAGTACGTC.

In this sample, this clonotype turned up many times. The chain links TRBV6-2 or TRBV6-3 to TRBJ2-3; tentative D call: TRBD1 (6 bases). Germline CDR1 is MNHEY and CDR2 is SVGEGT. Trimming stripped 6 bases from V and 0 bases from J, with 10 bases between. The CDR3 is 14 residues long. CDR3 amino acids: CASSTGPSTDTQYF. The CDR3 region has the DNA TGTGCCAGCAGCACAGGGCCCAGCACAGATACGCAGTATTTT.

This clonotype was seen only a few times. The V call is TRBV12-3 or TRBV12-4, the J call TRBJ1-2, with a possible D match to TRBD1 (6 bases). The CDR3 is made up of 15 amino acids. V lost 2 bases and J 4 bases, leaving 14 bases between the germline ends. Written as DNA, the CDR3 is TGTGCCAGCAGTTTAAGGGGGGCGCGGTCCTATGGCTACACCTTC. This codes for CASSLRGARSYGYTF.

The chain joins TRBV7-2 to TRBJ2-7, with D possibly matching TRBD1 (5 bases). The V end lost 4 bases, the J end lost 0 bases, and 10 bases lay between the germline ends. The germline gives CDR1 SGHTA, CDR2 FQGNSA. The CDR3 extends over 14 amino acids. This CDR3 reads CASSSQGPSYEQYF. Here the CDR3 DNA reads TGTGCCAGCAGCTCCCAGGGTCCCTCCTACGAGCAGTACTTC.

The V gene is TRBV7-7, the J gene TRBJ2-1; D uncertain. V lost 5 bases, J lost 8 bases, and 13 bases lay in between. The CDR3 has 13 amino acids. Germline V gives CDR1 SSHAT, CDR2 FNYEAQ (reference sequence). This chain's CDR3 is CASSPLIGYEQFF. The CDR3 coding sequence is TGTGCCAGCAGCCCACTCATCGGGTATGAGCAGTTCTTC.

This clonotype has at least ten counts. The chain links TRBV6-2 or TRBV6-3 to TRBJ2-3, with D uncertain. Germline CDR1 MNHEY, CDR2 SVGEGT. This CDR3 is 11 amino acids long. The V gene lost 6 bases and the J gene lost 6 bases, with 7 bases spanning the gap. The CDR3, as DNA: TGTGCCAGCAGATGGACGGATACGCAGTATTTT. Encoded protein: CASRWTDTQYF.

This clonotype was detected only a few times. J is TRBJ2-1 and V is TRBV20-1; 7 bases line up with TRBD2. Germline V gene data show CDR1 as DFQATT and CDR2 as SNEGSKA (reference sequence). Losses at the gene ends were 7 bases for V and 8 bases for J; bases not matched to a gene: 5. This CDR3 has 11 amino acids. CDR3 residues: CSVGTIHEQFF. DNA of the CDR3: TGCAGTGTAGGGACTATTCATGAGCAGTTCTTC.

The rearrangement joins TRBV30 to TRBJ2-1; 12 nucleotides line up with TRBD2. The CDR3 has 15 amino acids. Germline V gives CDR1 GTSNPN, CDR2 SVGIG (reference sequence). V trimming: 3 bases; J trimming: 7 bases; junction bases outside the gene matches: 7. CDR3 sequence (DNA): TGTGCCTGGAGCATCCTAGCGGGGGGGGTGAATGAGCAGTTCTTC. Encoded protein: CAWSILAGGVNEQFF.

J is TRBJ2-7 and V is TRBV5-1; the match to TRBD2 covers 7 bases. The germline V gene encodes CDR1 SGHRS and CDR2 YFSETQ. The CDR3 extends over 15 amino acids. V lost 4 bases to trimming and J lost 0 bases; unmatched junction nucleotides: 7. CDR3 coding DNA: TGCGCCAGCAGCCGTGGGGGGGAGAGCTCCTACGAGCAGTACGTC. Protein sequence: CASSRGGESSYEQYV.

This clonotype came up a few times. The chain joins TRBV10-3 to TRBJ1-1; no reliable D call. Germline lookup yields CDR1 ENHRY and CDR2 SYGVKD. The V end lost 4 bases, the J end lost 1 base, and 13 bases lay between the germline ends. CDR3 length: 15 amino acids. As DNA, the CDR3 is TGTGCCATCAGTGTAGTTAGGGTGAAGAACACTGAAGCTTTCTTT. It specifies CAISVVRVKNTEAFF.

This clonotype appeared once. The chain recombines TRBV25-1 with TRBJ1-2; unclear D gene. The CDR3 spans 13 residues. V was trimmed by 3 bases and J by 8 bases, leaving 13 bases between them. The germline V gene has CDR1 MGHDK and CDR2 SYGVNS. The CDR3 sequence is CASSDLGLEGYTF. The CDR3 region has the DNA TGTGCCAGCAGTGATCTAGGGCTCGAGGGCTACACCTTC.

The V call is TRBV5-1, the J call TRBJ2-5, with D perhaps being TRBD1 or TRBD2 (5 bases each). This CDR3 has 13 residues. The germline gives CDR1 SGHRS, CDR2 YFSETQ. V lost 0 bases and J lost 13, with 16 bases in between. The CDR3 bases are TGCGCCAGCAGCTTGGGGGACCCCCTAATTGGGTACTTC. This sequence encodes CASSLGDPLIGYF.

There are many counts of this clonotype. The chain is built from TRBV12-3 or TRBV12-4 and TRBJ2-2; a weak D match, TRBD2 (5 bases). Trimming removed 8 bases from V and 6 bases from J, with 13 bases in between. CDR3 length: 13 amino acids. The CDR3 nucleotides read TGTGCCAGCCCTTCGAGGGTCTCCGGGGAGCTGTTTTTT. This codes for CASPSRVSGELFF.

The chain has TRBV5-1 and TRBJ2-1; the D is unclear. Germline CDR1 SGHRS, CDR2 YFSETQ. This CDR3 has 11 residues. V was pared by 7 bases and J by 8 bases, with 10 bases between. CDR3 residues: CASRSADEQFF. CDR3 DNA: TGCGCCAGCCGCAGTGCCGATGAGCAGTTCTTC.

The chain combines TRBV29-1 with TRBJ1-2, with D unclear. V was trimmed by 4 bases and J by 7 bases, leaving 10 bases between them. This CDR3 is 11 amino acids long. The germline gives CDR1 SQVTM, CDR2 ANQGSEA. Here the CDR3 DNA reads TGCAGCGTTGTGAGGGAGGGTGGCTACACCTTC. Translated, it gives CSVVREGGYTF. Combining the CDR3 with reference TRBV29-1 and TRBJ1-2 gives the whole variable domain SAVISQKPSRDICQRGTSLTIQCQVDSQVTMMFWYRQQPGQSLTLIATANQGSEATYESGFVIDKFPISRPNLTFSTLTVSNMSPEDSSIYLCSVVREGGYTFGSGTRLTVV.

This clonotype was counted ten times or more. CDR3: CAISEAGSGANVLTF. DNA of the CDR3: TGTGCCATCAGTGAGGCAGGGTCTGGGGCCAACGTCCTGACTTTC. The chain recombines TRBV10-3 with TRBJ2-6; D perhaps matches TRBD1 (5 bases). V was cut by 2 bases and J by 1 base, with 6 bases left in between. Germline-derived CDR1 and CDR2 are ENHRY and SYGVKD. The CDR3 loop spans 15 amino acids.

In DNA, the CDR3 is TGTGCCAGCAGTTTAGTATCTACTGAGACCCAGTACTTC. Its translation: CASSLVSTETQYF. The V and J genes are TRBV12-3 or TRBV12-4 and TRBJ2-5; D gene ambiguous. Trimming cost V 1 base and J 5 bases, with 8 bases left between them. This CDR3 comprises 13 residues.

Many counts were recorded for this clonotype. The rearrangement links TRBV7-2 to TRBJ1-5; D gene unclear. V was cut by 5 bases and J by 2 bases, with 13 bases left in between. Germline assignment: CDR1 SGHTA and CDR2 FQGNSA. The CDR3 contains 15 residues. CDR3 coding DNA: TGTGCCAGCAGCGCCGCCCGGGTCGGCAATCAGCCCCAGCATTTT. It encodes CASSAARVGNQPQHF.

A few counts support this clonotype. The CDR3 DNA is TGTGCCAGCAGCGGGAGGGAGGCTGAAGCTTTCTTT. Protein sequence: CASSGREAEAFF. The rearrangement uses TRBV9 and TRBJ1-1, with D hard to call. Trimming pared 3 bases from V and 6 bases from J, leaving 9 bases between. The V gene's germline CDR1 is SGDLS and CDR2 YYNGEE. CDR3 length: 12 amino acids.

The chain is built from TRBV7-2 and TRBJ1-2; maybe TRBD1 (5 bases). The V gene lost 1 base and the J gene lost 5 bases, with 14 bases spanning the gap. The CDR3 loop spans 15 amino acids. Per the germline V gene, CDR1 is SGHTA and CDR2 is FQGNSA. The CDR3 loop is CASSLVRQPWYGYTF. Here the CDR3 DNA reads TGTGCCAGCAGCTTAGTGAGACAGCCTTGGTATGGCTACACCTTC.

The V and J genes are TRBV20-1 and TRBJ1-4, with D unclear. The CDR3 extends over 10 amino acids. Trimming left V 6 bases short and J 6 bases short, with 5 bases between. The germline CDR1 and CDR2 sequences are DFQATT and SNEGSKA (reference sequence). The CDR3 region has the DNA TGCAGTGCCGGCCATGAAAAACTGTTTTTT. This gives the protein CSAGHEKLFF.

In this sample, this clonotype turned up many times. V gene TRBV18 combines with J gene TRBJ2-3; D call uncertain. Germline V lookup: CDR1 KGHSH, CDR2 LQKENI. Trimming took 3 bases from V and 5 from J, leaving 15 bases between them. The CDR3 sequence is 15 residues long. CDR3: CASSPPSVGLDTQYF. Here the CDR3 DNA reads TGTGCCAGCTCACCGCCGTCTGTAGGTTTAGATACGCAGTATTTT.

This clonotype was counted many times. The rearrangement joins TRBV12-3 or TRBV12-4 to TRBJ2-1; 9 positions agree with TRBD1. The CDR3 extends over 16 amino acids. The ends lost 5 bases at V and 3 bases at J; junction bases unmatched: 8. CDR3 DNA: TGTGCCAGCAGTCAAACAGGGGGCAAGGGCTACAATGAGCAGTTCTTC. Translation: CASSQTGGKGYNEQFF.

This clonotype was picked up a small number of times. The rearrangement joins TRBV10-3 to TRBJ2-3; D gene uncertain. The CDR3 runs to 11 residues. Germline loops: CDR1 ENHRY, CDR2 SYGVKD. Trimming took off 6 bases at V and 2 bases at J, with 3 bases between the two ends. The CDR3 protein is CAIRITDTQYF. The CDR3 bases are TGTGCCATCAGAATCACAGATACGCAGTATTTT.

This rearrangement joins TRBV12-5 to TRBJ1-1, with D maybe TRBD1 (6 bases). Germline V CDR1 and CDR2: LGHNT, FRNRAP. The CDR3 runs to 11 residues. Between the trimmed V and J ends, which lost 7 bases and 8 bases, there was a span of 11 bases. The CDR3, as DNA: TGTGCTAGTGCCCAAGGACAGGAAGCTTTCTTT. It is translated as CASAQGQEAFF.